This T cell receptor (beta chain) was retrieved from a study of beta chain features in type 1 diabetes (dated by TCRdb to between 2018 and 2020). In terms of the full investigation: Mean age, gender distribution, total cell number and subset yield did not differ between patients and healthy donors. Whereas all 30 or so donors provided naive and central memory subsets, regulatory and stem cell-like memory subsets were isolated from just 8 patients and about 8 healthy donors. Across all samples, about 110 million sorted cells were examined, and cell number per subset correlated strongly with RNA yield. In the study, TCRB repertoires of sorted circulating CD4+ T cell subsets from recently diagnosed type 1 diabetes patients were compared with those of matched healthy donors.

The paper as a whole reports these results and caveats: Because cDNA was sequenced instead of genomic DNA, highly expressing activated cells could be over-represented, though the groups showed no difference in activation or CD3 levels. Naive, central memory and regulatory TCRB repertoires appeared to be more similar among patients than among healthy donors. At VDJ recombination sites, type 1 diabetes patients had fewer insertions and more deleted nucleotides, which implies abnormalities in thymic rearrangement. Only small numbers of individuals were included in the HLA sub-analyses, which left unresolved whether HLA type had any influence on TCRB rearrangement. Type 1 diabetes patients showed a moderate but significant shortening of TCRB CDR3 length in all four CD4+ subsets. PCR might favor shorter templates, but patient and control samples were amplified and corrected together, so any skew would affect both groups equally.

A single peripheral blood draw of about 120 mL on average was collected from each donor into heparinised tubes. A BD FACSAria II was used to sort naive, central memory, regulatory and stem cell-like memory CD4+ T cells with a panel that included CD45RO, CCR7, CD25, CD127, CD95 and CD27. All sorted populations exceeded 98% purity. PBMCs were separated immediately by Lymphoprep density gradient centrifugation and were stained directly, without being cultured. So that batch effects would be minimized, each experiment stained and sorted samples in pairs, pairing one healthy donor with one patient. Turning to this clone: The antigen it binds to is not known. Base qualities are not at hand, and no much larger clone is one base apart.

The CDR3, from cysteine to phenylalanine, totals 15 residues. The DNA shown is the 45-base CDR3, in frame from base 1. According to the germline V gene, CDR1 reads WSHSY and CDR2 reads SAAADI. V sheds 6 bases and J sheds 8 bases, leaving 19 bases between their ends. The entire amount of isolated RNA was reverse transcribed using the High Capacity cDNA Reverse Transcription Kit, so the sequenced TCRB transcripts were expressed ones. Deep immunoSEQ sequencing was applied to naive, central memory and regulatory T cell samples, giving an average of around 3.4 million total reads per sample. Sorted cells were lysed in RLT buffer and RNA was extracted with DNase-treated RNeasy Micro or Mini kits, depending on cell number. To prevent cross-contamination, every cell subset was processed on its own, while patient and healthy donor samples were processed together. The immunoSEQ multiplex PCR was used to amplify TCRB sequences from cDNA, generating 87-bp fragments that spanned the CDR3 region. Amplicons were sequenced on the Illumina HiSeq platform. Per the authors' processing: PCR bias was computationally corrected using synthetic template baselines, reads within Hamming distance 2 were collapsed, and singletons that could not be merged were discarded. Reads were aligned to IMGT to assign V, D and J genes, CDR3 length, and insertions or deletions at six rearrangement sites. Within each subset, clonotype counts were normalized to the number of sorted cells before true diversity and Gini coefficients were calculated with the tcR R package. The overlap coefficient, calculated on TCRB nucleotide sequences, was used to measure repertoire sharing. Held by TCRdb, this immuneACCESS table contains in-frame sequences only and omits some clones. Under half of the omission traces to an unresolved V gene where checked; the cause of the rest is unknown. That table supplies the V and J calls and clone size; D and trimming were determined from the DNA. The table for this sample lists roughly 400,000 clones; over 8.5% of them were counted only once. The ten biggest clones cover roughly 0.54% of the sample.

The sequence came from a man younger than 45 with type 1 diabetes. The sequence links TRBV10-2 to TRBJ1-4; tentative D gene TRBD1, with 6 bases matching. The material sequenced was central memory CD4+ T cells from blood. CDR3 protein: CASRGLQGIDEKLFF. The sequence in DNA is TGCGCCAGCAGAGGATTACAGGGTATCGACGAAAAACTGTTTTTT.